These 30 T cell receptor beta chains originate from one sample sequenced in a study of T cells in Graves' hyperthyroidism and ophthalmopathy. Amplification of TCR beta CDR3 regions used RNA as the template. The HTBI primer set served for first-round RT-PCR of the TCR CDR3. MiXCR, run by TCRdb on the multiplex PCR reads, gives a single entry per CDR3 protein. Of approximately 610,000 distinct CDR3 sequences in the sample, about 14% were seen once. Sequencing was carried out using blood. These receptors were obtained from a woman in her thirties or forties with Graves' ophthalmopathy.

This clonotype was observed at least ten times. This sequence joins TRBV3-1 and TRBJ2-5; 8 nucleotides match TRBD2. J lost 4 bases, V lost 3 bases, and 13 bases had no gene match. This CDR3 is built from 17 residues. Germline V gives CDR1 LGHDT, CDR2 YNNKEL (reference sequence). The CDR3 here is CASSHLDGAGAGETQYF. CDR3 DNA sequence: TGTGCCAGCAGCCACCTAGACGGAGCGGGAGCTGGAGAGACCCAGTACTTC.

As DNA, the CDR3 is TGTGCCAGCAGCCAACAACTAGCGGGCCGAGCCTACGAGCAGTACTTC. Protein product: CASSQQLAGRAYEQYF. The gene calls are TRBV4-2 and TRBJ2-7, with 9 nucleotides matching TRBD2. The J segment lost 2 bases and the V segment lost 2 bases, leaving 7 bases of the junction unmatched. This CDR3 is built from 16 residues. Germline values: CDR1 LGHNA, CDR2 YNFKEQ.

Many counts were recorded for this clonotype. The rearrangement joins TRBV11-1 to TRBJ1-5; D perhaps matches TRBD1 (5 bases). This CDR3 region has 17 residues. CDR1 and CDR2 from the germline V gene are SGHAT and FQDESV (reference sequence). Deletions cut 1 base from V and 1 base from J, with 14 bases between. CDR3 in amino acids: CASSLDRWGESNQPQHF. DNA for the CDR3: TGTGCCAGCAGCTTAGACCGTTGGGGGGAGAGCAATCAGCCCCAGCATTTT.

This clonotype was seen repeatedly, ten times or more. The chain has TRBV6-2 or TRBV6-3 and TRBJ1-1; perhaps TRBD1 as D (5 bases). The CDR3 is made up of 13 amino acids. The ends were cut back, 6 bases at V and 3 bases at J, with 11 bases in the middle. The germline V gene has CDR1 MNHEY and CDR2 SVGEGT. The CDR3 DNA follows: TGTGCCAGCAGGACCGACAGTTACACTGAAGCTTTCTTT. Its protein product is CASRTDSYTEAFF.

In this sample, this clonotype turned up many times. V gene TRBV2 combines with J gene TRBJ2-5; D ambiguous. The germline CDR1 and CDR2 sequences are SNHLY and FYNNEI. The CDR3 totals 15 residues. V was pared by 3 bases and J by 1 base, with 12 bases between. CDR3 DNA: TGTGCCAGCAGTGACACGGAACCTACCCAAGAGACCCAGTACTTC. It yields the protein CASSDTEPTQETQYF.

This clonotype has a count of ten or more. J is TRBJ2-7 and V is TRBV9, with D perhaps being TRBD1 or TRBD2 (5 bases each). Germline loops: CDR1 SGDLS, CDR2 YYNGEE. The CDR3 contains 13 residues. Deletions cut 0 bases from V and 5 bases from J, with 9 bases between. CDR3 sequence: CASSVAGSNEQYF. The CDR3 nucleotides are TGTGCCAGCAGCGTAGCAGGGAGTAACGAGCAGTACTTC.

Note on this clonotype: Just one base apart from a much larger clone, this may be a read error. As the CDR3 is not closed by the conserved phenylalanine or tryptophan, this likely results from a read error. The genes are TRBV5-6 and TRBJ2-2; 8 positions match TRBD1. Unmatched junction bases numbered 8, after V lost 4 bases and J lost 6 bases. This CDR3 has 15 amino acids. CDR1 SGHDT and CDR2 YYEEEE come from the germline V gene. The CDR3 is CASSARGRAAGELFL. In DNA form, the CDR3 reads TGTGCCAGCAGCGCCAGGGGGCGGGCGGCCGGGGAGCTGTTTCTT.

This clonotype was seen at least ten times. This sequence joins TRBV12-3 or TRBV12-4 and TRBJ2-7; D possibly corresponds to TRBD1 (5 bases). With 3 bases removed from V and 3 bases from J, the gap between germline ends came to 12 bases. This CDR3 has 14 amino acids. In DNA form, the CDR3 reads TGTGCCAGCAGTTTCAGGGAACTTCACTACGAGCAGTACTTC. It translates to CASSFRELHYEQYF.

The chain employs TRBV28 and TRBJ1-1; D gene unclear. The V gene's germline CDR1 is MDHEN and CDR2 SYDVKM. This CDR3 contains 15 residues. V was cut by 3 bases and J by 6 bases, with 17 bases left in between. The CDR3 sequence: CASSLRSGFTAEAFF. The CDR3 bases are TGTGCCAGCAGTTTGAGATCGGGGTTTACGGCTGAAGCTTTCTTT.

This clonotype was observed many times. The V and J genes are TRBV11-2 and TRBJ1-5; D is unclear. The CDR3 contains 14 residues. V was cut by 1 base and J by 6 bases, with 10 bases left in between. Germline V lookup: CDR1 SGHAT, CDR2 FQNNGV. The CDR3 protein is CASSLAAAGQPQHF. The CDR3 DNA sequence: TGTGCCAGCAGCTTAGCCGCGGCAGGTCAGCCCCAGCATTTT.

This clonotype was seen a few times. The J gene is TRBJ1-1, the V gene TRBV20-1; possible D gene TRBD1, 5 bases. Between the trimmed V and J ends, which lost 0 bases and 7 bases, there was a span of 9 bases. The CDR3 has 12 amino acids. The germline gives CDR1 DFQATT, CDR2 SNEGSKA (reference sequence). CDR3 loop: CSAREGGNEAFF. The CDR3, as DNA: TGCAGTGCTAGAGAGGGGGGTAATGAAGCTTTCTTT.

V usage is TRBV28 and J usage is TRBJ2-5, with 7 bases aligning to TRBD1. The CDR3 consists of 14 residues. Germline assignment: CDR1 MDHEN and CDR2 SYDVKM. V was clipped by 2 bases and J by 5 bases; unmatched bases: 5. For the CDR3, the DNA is TGTGCCAGCAGTTTACAGGGGGTCGGGGAGACCCAGTACTTC. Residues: CASSLQGVGETQYF.

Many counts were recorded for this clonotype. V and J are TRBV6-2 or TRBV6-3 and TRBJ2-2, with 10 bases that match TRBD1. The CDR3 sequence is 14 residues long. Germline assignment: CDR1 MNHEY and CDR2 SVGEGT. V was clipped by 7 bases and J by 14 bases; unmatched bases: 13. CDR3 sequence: CASTSRDRGLKLFF. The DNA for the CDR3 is TGTGCCAGCACCTCCCGGGACAGGGGTTTGAAACTGTTTTTT.

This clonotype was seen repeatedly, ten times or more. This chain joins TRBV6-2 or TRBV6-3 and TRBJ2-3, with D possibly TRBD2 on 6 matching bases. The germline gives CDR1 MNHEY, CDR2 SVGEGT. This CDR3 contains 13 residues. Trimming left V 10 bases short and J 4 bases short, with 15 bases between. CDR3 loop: CATLMSGADTQYF. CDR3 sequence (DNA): TGTGCCACCCTGATGTCGGGGGCAGATACGCAGTATTTT.

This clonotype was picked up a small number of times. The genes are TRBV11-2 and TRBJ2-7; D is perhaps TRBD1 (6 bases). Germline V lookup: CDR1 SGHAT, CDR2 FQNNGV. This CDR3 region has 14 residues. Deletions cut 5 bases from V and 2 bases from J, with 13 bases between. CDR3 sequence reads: CASSTRTAPYEQYF. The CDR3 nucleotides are TGTGCCAGCAGCACGCGGACAGCACCCTACGAGCAGTACTTC.

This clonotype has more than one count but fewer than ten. The CDR3 sequence is CASSKGTEAFF. The CDR3 DNA sequence: TGTGCCAGCAGTAAAGGGACTGAAGCTTTCTTT. This rearrangement joins TRBV27 to TRBJ1-1; D call uncertain. Per germline, CDR1 MNHEY and CDR2 SMNVEV (reference sequence). The CDR3 is 11 residues long. Trimming left V 5 bases short and J 5 bases short, with 6 bases between.

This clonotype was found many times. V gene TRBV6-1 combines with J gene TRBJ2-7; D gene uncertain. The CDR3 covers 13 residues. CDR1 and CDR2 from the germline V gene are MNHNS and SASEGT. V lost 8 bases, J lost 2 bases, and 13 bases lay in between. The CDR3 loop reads CASALTYPYEQYF. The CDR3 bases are TGTGCCAGCGCCCTGACGTATCCCTACGAGCAGTACTTC.

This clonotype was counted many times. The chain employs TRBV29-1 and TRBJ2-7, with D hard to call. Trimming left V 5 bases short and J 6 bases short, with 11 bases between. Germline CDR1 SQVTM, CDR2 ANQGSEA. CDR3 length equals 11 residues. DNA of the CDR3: TGCAGCGTTAGGTCCCTTCGCGAGCAGTACTTC. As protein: CSVRSLREQYF.

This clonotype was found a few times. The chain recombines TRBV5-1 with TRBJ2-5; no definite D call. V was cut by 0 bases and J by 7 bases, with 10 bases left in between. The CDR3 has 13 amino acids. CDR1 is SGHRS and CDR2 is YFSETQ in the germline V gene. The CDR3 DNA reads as TGCGCCAGCAGCTTGGACGTTGAGGTGACCCAGTACTTC. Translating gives CASSLDVEVTQYF.

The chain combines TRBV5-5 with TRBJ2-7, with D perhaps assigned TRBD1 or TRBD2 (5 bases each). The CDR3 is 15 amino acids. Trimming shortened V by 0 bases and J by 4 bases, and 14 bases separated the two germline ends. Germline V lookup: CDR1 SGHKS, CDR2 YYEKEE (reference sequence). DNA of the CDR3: TGTGCCAGCAGCTTGGGAGGGGCCTGGTCTTACGAGCAGTACTTC. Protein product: CASSLGGAWSYEQYF.

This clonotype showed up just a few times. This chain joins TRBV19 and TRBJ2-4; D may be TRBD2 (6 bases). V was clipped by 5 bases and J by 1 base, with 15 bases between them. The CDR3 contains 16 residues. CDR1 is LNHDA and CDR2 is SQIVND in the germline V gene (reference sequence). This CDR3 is CASSPRDGGAKNIQYF. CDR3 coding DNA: TGTGCCAGTAGTCCTCGGGATGGAGGGGCCAAAAACATTCAGTACTTC.

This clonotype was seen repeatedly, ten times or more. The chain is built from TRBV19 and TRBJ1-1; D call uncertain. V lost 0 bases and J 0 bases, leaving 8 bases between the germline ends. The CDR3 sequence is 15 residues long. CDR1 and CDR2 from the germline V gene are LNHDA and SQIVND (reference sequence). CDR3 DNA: TGTGCCAGTAGTATAGATCGGCAGTTGAACACTGAAGCTTTCTTT. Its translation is CASSIDRQLNTEAFF.

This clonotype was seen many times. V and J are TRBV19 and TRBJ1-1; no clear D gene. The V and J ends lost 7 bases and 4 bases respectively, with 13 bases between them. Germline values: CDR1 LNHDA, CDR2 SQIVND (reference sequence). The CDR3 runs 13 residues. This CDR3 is CASTTTLSTEAFF. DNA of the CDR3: TGTGCCAGTACCACTACACTGAGCACTGAAGCTTTCTTT.

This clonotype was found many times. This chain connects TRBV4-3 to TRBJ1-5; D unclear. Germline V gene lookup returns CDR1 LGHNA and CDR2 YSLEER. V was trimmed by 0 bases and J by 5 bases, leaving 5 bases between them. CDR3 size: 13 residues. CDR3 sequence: CASSQDPYQPQHF. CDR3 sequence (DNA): TGCGCCAGCAGCCAAGATCCCTATCAGCCCCAGCATTTT.

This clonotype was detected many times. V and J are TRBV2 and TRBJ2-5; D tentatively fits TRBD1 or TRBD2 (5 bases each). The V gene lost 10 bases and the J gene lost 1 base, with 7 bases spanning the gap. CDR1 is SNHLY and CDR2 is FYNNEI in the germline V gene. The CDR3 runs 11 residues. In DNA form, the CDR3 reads TGTGCCACCGGGACCCAAGAGACCCAGTACTTC. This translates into CATGTQETQYF.

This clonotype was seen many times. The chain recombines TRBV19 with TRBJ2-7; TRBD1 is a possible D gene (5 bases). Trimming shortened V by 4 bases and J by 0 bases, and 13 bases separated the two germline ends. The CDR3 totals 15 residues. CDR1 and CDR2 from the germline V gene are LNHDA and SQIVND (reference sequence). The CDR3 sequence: CASSRGDGISYEQYF. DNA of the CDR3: TGTGCCAGTAGTAGGGGCGACGGAATCTCCTACGAGCAGTACTTC.

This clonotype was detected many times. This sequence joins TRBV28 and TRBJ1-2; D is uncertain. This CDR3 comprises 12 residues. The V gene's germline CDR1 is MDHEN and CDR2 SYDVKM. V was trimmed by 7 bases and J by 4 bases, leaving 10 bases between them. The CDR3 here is CASNTVIYGYTF. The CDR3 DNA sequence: TGTGCCAGCAATACAGTAATCTATGGCTACACCTTC.

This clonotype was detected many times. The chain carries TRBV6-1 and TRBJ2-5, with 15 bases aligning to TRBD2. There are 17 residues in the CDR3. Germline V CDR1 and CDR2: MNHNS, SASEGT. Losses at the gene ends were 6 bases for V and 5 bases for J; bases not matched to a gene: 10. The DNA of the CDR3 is TGTGCCAGCAGACACTGGACTAGCGGGAGGGCCTGGGAGACCCAGTACTTC. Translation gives CASRHWTSGRAWETQYF.

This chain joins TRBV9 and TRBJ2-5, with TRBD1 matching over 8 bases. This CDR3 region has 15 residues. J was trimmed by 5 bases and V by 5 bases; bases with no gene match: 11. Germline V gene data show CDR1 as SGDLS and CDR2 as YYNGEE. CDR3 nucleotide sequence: TGTGCCAGCAGACTAACAGGGGGGCTAGGGGAGACCCAGTACTTC. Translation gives CASRLTGGLGETQYF.

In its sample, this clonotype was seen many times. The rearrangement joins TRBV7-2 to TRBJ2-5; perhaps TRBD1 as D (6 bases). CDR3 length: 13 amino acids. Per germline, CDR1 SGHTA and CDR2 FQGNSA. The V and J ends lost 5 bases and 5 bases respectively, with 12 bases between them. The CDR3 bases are TGTGCCAGCAGCGTACAGGGTGATGAGACCCAGTACTTC. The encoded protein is CASSVQGDETQYF.